One sample yielded the 27 T cell receptor beta chains listed below, sequenced in a study of blood T cell repertoires in COVID-19. Assay used: immunoSEQ multiplex PCR; TCRdb lists only in-frame clones, some missing. Of 50,000 to 70,000 clones detected, 80% to 95% appear once; the ten largest clones hold around 8.4%. The specimen sequenced was peripheral blood. These receptors originate from an elderly woman with active COVID-19.

V gene TRBV5-1 combines with J gene TRBJ1-1; D gene ambiguous. Germline V gives CDR1 SGHRS, CDR2 YFSETQ. The CDR3 is made up of 14 amino acids. V was clipped by 2 bases and J by 0 bases, with 8 bases between them. The CDR3 DNA sequence: TGCGCCAGCAGCTTCCTCAGTTTGAACACTGAAGCTTTCTTT. Its translation: CASSFLSLNTEAFF.

This clone has only a few counts. The CDR3 DNA follows: TGTGCCAGCAGTGTACGAACAACAGGGGGTGGCTATGGCTACACCTTC. Translation: CASSVRTTGGGYGYTF. The chain joins TRBV28 to TRBJ1-2; 8 bases line up with TRBD1. J gave up 4 bases and V 5 bases, and 12 bases lay outside the gene matches. The CDR3 runs to 16 residues. Germline V gene data show CDR1 as MDHEN and CDR2 as SYDVKM.

This chain connects TRBV2 to TRBJ2-7, with a weak D call TRBD2 (5 bases). CDR1 SNHLY and CDR2 FYNNEI come from the germline V gene. This CDR3 comprises 14 residues. With 6 bases removed from V and 3 bases from J, the gap between germline ends came to 15 bases. This chain's CDR3 is CASSDAGVNYEQYF. Written as DNA, the CDR3 is TGTGCCAGCAGCGACGCCGGGGTCAACTACGAGCAGTACTTC.

The gene calls are TRBV28 and TRBJ2-7; the match to TRBD2 covers 11 bases. Trimming at V came to 5 bases and at J to 3 bases, leaving 6 bases not matched to a gene. This CDR3 region has 15 residues. Germline V gene data show CDR1 as MDHEN and CDR2 as SYDVKM. The chain's CDR3 is CASSIGTSGLYEQYF. The CDR3 region has the DNA TGTGCCAGCAGTATCGGGACTAGCGGCCTCTACGAGCAGTACTTC.

CDR3 sequence: CASSRAAGGGYEQYF. In DNA form, the CDR3 reads TGTGCCAGCAGTCGGGCGGCGGGAGGAGGTTACGAGCAGTACTTC. The chain carries TRBV6-5 and TRBJ2-7; 8 nucleotides agree with TRBD2. After removal of 5 bases from V and 4 bases from J, the junction contained 10 bases not matched to a gene. This CDR3 is built from 15 residues. CDR1 and CDR2 from the germline V gene are MNHEY and SVGAGI.

The chain joins TRBV2 to TRBJ1-6; 7 bases line up with TRBD1. The CDR3 is 14 amino acids. V was pared by 7 bases and J by 8 bases, with 8 bases of the junction left unmatched. Germline assignment: CDR1 SNHLY and CDR2 FYNNEI. Here the CDR3 DNA reads TGTGCCAGCATGTGGACAGGCGGAGATTCACCCCTCCACTTT. The encoded protein is CASMWTGGDSPLHF.

The rearrangement links TRBV28 to TRBJ1-4; perhaps TRBD1 as D (5 bases). The CDR3 sequence is 17 residues long. The V gene lost 5 bases and the J gene lost 2 bases, with 18 bases spanning the gap. Germline V gene sequence: CDR1 MDHEN, CDR2 SYDVKM. The CDR3: CASSGGRGVATNEKLFF. CDR3 nucleotides: TGTGCCAGCAGTGGTGGTAGGGGTGTCGCGACTAATGAAAAACTGTTTTTT.

The chain links TRBV7-8 to TRBJ1-2; no reliable D call. Per the germline V gene, CDR1 is SGHVS and CDR2 is FQNEAQ. This CDR3 is 15 amino acids long. Trimming removed 5 bases from V and 1 base from J, with 14 bases in between. CDR3 sequence: CASSVDGGSNYGYTF. The CDR3 region has the DNA TGTGCCAGCAGCGTCGACGGAGGGAGTAACTATGGCTACACCTTC.

This rearrangement joins TRBV28 to TRBJ2-1; 11 bases fit TRBD2. J was trimmed by 0 bases and V by 4 bases; bases with no gene match: 5. CDR1 is MDHEN and CDR2 is SYDVKM in the germline V gene. This CDR3 comprises 17 residues. The CDR3 reads CASSSSGGPHSYNEQFF. The DNA for the CDR3 is TGTGCCAGCAGTTCTAGCGGGGGGCCTCACTCCTACAATGAGCAGTTCTTC.

The chain combines TRBV3-1 (or the pseudogene TRBV3-2) with TRBJ1-6; the D is unclear. Germline lookup yields CDR1 LGHDT and CDR2 YNNKEL (reference sequence). Trimming shortened V by 3 bases and J by 13 bases, and 22 bases separated the two germline ends. This CDR3 is built from 16 residues. The CDR3 nucleotides read TGTGCCAGCAGCCACCACACGGGGAATGGGGAAGGGCCCCTCCACTTT. This translates into CASSHHTGNGEGPLHF.

A few counts support this clone. The J gene is TRBJ1-2, the V gene TRBV10-3; D is perhaps TRBD1 (5 bases). Germline V gives CDR1 ENHRY, CDR2 SYGVKD. The CDR3 is 15 residues long. The V and J ends lost 7 bases and 1 base respectively, with 16 bases between them. For the CDR3, the DNA is TGTGCCATCACCTACGGGCAGGGAATTAACTATGGCTACACCTTC. Its protein is CAITYGQGINYGYTF.

The genes are TRBV19 and TRBJ2-1; TRBD1 aligns across 11 bases. The germline V gene has CDR1 LNHDA and CDR2 SQIVND (reference sequence). The V gene end was trimmed by 4 bases and the J gene end by 6 bases; junction bases not matched to a gene: 8. CDR3 length: 16 residues. The CDR3, as DNA: TGTGCCAGTAGTAAAGGGGCCGGGACAGGGGGCAATGAGCAGTTCTTC. It yields the protein CASSKGAGTGGNEQFF.

The V gene is TRBV4-1, the J gene TRBJ2-3; 9 positions agree with TRBD2. This CDR3 region has 15 residues. Germline CDR1 MGHRA, CDR2 YSYEKL. Germline trimming cut 3 bases from V and 1 base from J; bases unmatched to any gene: 2. The CDR3 DNA reads TGCGCCAGCAGCCAGGCGGGGGGGGGCACAGATACGCAGTATTTT. It codes for CASSQAGGGTDTQYF.

The chain uses TRBV6-5 and TRBJ2-5, with D possibly TRBD2 on 6 matching bases. CDR1 is MNHEY and CDR2 is SVGAGI in the germline V gene. The CDR3 is 13 amino acids. V lost 8 bases and J 4 bases, leaving 14 bases between the germline ends. As DNA, the CDR3 is TGTGCCAGCCAACTAGCATACACAGAGACCCAGTACTTC. It codes for CASQLAYTETQYF.

This clone occurred once. V and J are TRBV19 and TRBJ2-1, with 14 bases fitting TRBD2. From germline, CDR1 is LNHDA and CDR2 SQIVND (reference sequence). With V trimmed by 5 bases and J by 8 bases, 5 bases remained unmatched. This CDR3 is built from 15 residues. The CDR3 DNA sequence: TGTGCCAGTAGTCTCTCGGGACTAGCGGGAGATGAGCAGTTCTTC. Translated: CASSLSGLAGDEQFF.

V usage is TRBV7-8 and J usage is TRBJ2-7, with 8 bases fitting TRBD2. In germline, CDR1 is SGHVS, CDR2 FQNEAQ. V dropped 5 bases and J dropped 6; count of bases not matched to a gene: 6. This CDR3 has 13 amino acids. CDR3 nucleotide sequence: TGTGCCAGCAGCGGAAGCGGGAGAAGCGAGCAGTACTTC. This sequence encodes CASSGSGRSEQYF.

The chain employs TRBV18 and TRBJ2-4; 7 nucleotides line up with TRBD2. The CDR3 length is 13 residues. V lost 3 bases and J lost 13; bases outside the gene matches: 9. Germline CDR1 KGHSH, CDR2 LQKENI. This chain's CDR3 is CASSPGTAGEQYF. CDR3 bases: TGTGCCAGCTCACCGGGAACGGCGGGGGAACAGTACTTC.

In this sample, this clone turned up a few times. The J gene is TRBJ2-5, the V gene TRBV6-1; the D is unclear. The V and J ends lost 2 bases and 1 base respectively, with 8 bases between them. This CDR3 contains 14 residues. Germline V CDR1 and CDR2: MNHNS, SASEGT. The CDR3 protein is CASSEWQIQETQYF. The CDR3 nucleotides read TGTGCCAGCAGTGAATGGCAGATCCAAGAGACCCAGTACTTC.

The V gene is TRBV6-1, the J gene TRBJ2-1; no firm D call. Trimming removed 1 base at V and 2 bases at J, with 9 bases between. This CDR3 comprises 15 residues. Germline lookup yields CDR1 MNHNS and CDR2 SASEGT. CDR3 region: CASSEGALTYNEQFF. CDR3 in DNA: TGTGCCAGCAGTGAAGGGGCGCTCACCTACAATGAGCAGTTCTTC.

The chain carries TRBV11-3 and TRBJ2-1; 8 bases are a match to TRBD1. There are 13 residues in the CDR3. Germline V lookup: CDR1 SGHNT, CDR2 YENEEA. After removal of 5 bases from V and 8 bases from J, the junction contained 5 bases not matched to a gene. In DNA form, the CDR3 reads TGTGCCAGCAGCCCGACAGGGGTAGATGAGCAGTTCTTC. Protein: CASSPTGVDEQFF.

The chain couples TRBV6-5 to TRBJ2-3, with 11 positions matching TRBD2. The J segment lost 6 bases and the V segment lost 4 bases, leaving 6 bases of the junction unmatched. This CDR3 is built from 15 residues. CDR1 and CDR2 from the germline V gene are MNHEY and SVGAGI. The CDR3: CASSSTSGRWDTQYF. CDR3 nucleotides: TGTGCCAGCAGTTCAACTAGCGGGAGATGGGATACGCAGTATTTT.

This sequence joins TRBV19 and TRBJ2-7, with D possibly matching TRBD2 (6 bases). The V end was cut by 5 bases, the J end by 0 bases, with 23 bases between. CDR3 length: 18 residues. Per the germline V gene, CDR1 is LNHDA and CDR2 is SQIVND (reference sequence). The CDR3 DNA reads as TGTGCCAGTAGTTTGATTGGGGGGTGGCGGGACCTCTCCTACGAGCAGTACTTC. Amino acid sequence: CASSLIGGWRDLSYEQYF.

The V and J genes are TRBV28 and TRBJ1-2, with D tentatively TRBD1 (5 bases). CDR1 is MDHEN, CDR2 SYDVKM, per germline. The length of the CDR3 is 15 residues. With 6 bases removed from V and 6 bases from J, the gap between germline ends came to 20 bases. In DNA form, the CDR3 reads TGTGCCAGCAGCCCAACCAACGGCGGGGGGAATGGCTACACCTTC. Translating gives CASSPTNGGGNGYTF.

The chain combines TRBV7-9 with TRBJ2-7, with D maybe TRBD2 (5 bases). The CDR3 consists of 12 residues. Per the germline V gene, CDR1 is SEHNR and CDR2 is FQNEAQ (reference sequence). The germline V and J ends were trimmed by 5 bases and 5 bases, with 10 bases remaining between them. In DNA form, the CDR3 reads TGTGCCAGCAGCCCCGAGGGCAACGAGCAGTACGTC. Translation gives CASSPEGNEQYV.

This clone was found a few times. This sequence joins TRBV5-4 and TRBJ2-7, with D tentatively TRBD1 (5 bases). This CDR3 spans 14 amino acids. Germline lookup yields CDR1 SGHNT and CDR2 YYREEE (reference sequence). Trimming stripped 0 bases from V and 3 bases from J, with 10 bases between. The CDR3 region is CASSLGVRDYEQYV. The CDR3 DNA reads TGTGCCAGCAGCTTGGGTGTCAGGGACTACGAGCAGTACGTC.

This clone was observed a handful of times. This chain connects TRBV5-4 to TRBJ2-3; D gene uncertain. The CDR3 runs 16 residues. Trimming left V 0 bases short and J 0 bases short, with 11 bases between. CDR1 is SGHNT, CDR2 YYREEE, per germline (reference sequence). The CDR3 bases are TGTGCCAGCAGCTTGGGGAGCGTTCGGAGCACAGATACGCAGTATTTT. This translates into CASSLGSVRSTDTQYF. The complete variable domain, with remaining parts taken from reference TRBV5-4 and TRBJ2-3, reads ETGVTQSPTHLIKTRGQQVTLRCSSQSGHNTVSWYQQALGQGPQFIFQYYREEENGRGNFPPRFSGLQFPNYSSELNVNALELDDSALYLCASSLGSVRSTDTQYFGPGTRLTVL.

The sample holds one count of this clone. The genes are TRBV27 and TRBJ1-6; D gene uncertain. CDR1 is MNHEY and CDR2 is SMNVEV in the germline V gene (reference sequence). The CDR3 runs to 12 residues. With 3 bases removed from V and 9 bases from J, the gap between germline ends came to 6 bases. The CDR3 region is CASSFISSPLHF. Here the CDR3 DNA reads TGTGCCAGCAGTTTTATTAGTTCACCCCTCCACTTT.